A single sample is the source of the 30 T cell receptor beta chains below, sequenced in a study of cytomegalovirus exposure and HLA in healthy donors. The PCR used 60 Vbeta and 13 Jbeta primers. Libraries were prepared by immunoSEQ multiplex PCR; TCRdb keeps only in-frame clonotypes and omits some of them. The sample holds tens of thousands of clones; just under 85% are singletons and the top ten take roughly 5.9%. Sequencing was performed on PBMCs. These receptors were obtained from a woman between 18 and 29 years old in good health and CMV-seropositive.

The chain couples TRBV7-8 to TRBJ1-2, with TRBD1 as a possible D gene (5 bases). From germline, CDR1 is SGHVS and CDR2 FQNEAQ. The CDR3 length is 14 residues. The V end lost 3 bases, the J end lost 5 bases, and 13 bases lay between the germline ends. In DNA, the CDR3 is TGTGCCAGCAGCTTCGGCAGGGCCCAGTATGGCTACACCTTC. As protein: CASSFGRAQYGYTF.

V and J are TRBV5-1 and TRBJ2-1; possible D gene TRBD2, 6 bases. Trimming took 1 base from V and 7 from J, leaving 9 bases between them. CDR1 and CDR2 (germline): SGHRS, YFSETQ. The CDR3 is made up of 13 amino acids. The CDR3 nucleotides are TGCGCCAGCAGCTTGCGTGGGGGGAATGAGCAGTTCTTC. Translating gives CASSLRGGNEQFF.

The CDR3 sequence: CASRGGEETQYF. CDR3 nucleotide sequence: TGTGCCAGCAGGGGAGGGGAAGAGACCCAGTACTTC. The V and J genes are TRBV5-4 and TRBJ2-5, with 7 bases lining up with TRBD2. V trimming: 5 bases; J trimming: 3 bases; junction bases outside the gene matches: 1. This CDR3 contains 12 residues. The germline V gene encodes CDR1 SGHNT and CDR2 YYREEE (reference sequence).

The rearrangement uses TRBV29-1 and TRBJ2-3; 8 positions agree with TRBD2. The CDR3 is 14 residues long. Germline V gene lookup returns CDR1 SQVTM and CDR2 ANQGSEA. V lost 6 bases to trimming and J lost 3 bases; unmatched junction nucleotides: 8. This CDR3 is CSVPAGEVTDTQYF. The CDR3, as DNA: TGCAGCGTCCCAGCGGGAGAGGTAACAGATACGCAGTATTTT.

The rearrangement joins TRBV11-2 to TRBJ1-2; 7 positions match TRBD1. The trim removed 1 base at V and 8 bases at J, leaving 4 bases unmatched. Per the germline V gene, CDR1 is SGHAT and CDR2 is FQNNGV. This CDR3 region has 13 residues. The CDR3 DNA is TGTGCCAGCAGCTTAGGAGGGGGCGAGGGCTACACCTTC. It encodes CASSLGGGEGYTF. The whole variable domain, remainder taken from reference TRBV11-2 and TRBJ1-2, is EAGVAQSPRYKIIEKRQSVAFWCNPISGHATLYWYQQILGQGPKLLIQFQNNGVVDDSQLPKDRFSAERLKGVDSTLKIQPAKLEDSAVYLCASSLGGGEGYTFGSGTRLTVV.

This sequence joins TRBV10-2 and TRBJ1-2; D call uncertain. Looked up from germline, CDR1 is WSHSY and CDR2 is SAAADI. Deletions cut 3 bases from V and 4 bases from J, with 6 bases between. The CDR3 covers 12 residues. The CDR3 reads CASSEQSYGYTF. The CDR3, as DNA: TGCGCCAGCAGTGAACAGTCCTATGGCTACACCTTC.

The V call is TRBV10-3, the J call TRBJ2-2, with D possibly matching TRBD1 (5 bases). The CDR3 has 13 amino acids. V was trimmed by 4 bases and J by 2 bases, leaving 5 bases between them. Germline V gives CDR1 ENHRY, CDR2 SYGVKD. CDR3 in DNA: TGTGCCATCAGTGGGGGCAACACCGGGGAGCTGTTTTTT. This encodes CAISGGNTGELFF.

This chain joins TRBV2 and TRBJ2-7, with a tentative D call TRBD1 (6 bases). Germline CDR1 and CDR2: SNHLY and FYNNEI. The CDR3 runs to 17 residues. V was trimmed by 0 bases and J by 9 bases, leaving 24 bases between them. This chain's CDR3 is CASSEAPRGYMGYVQYF. The CDR3, as DNA: TGTGCCAGCAGTGAAGCGCCAAGGGGGTACATGGGTTATGTGCAGTACTTC.

This clone counts as medium-sized. The rearrangement joins TRBV28 to TRBJ1-1, with D possibly TRBD1 on 5 matching bases. V lost 5 bases, J lost 0 bases, and 7 bases lay in between. CDR1 MDHEN and CDR2 SYDVKM come from the germline V gene. The CDR3 is made up of 13 amino acids. The CDR3 region has the DNA TGTGCCAGCAGTGAACAGGTGAACACTGAAGCTTTCTTT. Translating it yields CASSEQVNTEAFF.

The rearrangement links TRBV5-4 to TRBJ2-5; perhaps TRBD1 as D (8 bases). Looked up from germline, CDR1 is SGHNT and CDR2 is YYREEE (reference sequence). The CDR3 contains 18 residues. Trimming removed 3 bases at V and 1 base at J, with 22 bases between. The CDR3: CASSSGGYRTGTQETQYF. In DNA, the CDR3 is TGTGCCAGCAGCTCGGGAGGTTACAGGACAGGGACCCAAGAGACCCAGTACTTC. The whole variable domain, filled in from reference TRBV5-4 and TRBJ2-5, reads ETGVTQSPTHLIKTRGQQVTLRCSSQSGHNTVSWYQQALGQGPQFIFQYYREEENGRGNFPPRFSGLQFPNYSSELNVNALELDDSALYLCASSSGGYRTGTQETQYFGPGTRLLVL.

V and J are TRBV28 and TRBJ2-5, with 7 bases matching TRBD2. With V trimmed by 4 bases and J by 5 bases, 10 bases remained unmatched. Germline lookup yields CDR1 MDHEN and CDR2 SYDVKM. The CDR3 extends over 15 amino acids. CDR3 in amino acids: CASSWAAGLGETQYF. The CDR3 coding sequence is TGTGCCAGCAGTTGGGCAGCGGGGCTTGGGGAGACCCAGTACTTC.

The chain is built from TRBV29-1 and TRBJ2-5; a weak D match, TRBD2 (6 bases). The CDR3 consists of 12 residues. Per germline, CDR1 SQVTM and CDR2 ANQGSEA. V lost 3 bases, J lost 5 bases, and 10 bases lay in between. The CDR3: CSVDRSGETQYF. The DNA for the CDR3 is TGCAGCGTTGACCGGAGCGGGGAGACCCAGTACTTC.

The chain couples TRBV10-3 to TRBJ1-6; D is unclear. Trimming left V 3 bases short and J 0 bases short, with 15 bases between. Germline CDR1 reads ENHRY; CDR2 reads SYGVKD. This CDR3 has 18 amino acids. The CDR3 region is CAISDILGPSSYNSPLHF. The CDR3 bases are TGTGCCATCAGTGATATACTGGGCCCGAGCTCCTATAATTCACCCCTCCACTTT.

Details on this clone: The same CDR3 can be traced to other DNA sequences in this sample. This chain uses TRBV27 with TRBJ2-7; D is undetermined. CDR1 is MNHEY, CDR2 SMNVEV, per germline (reference sequence). This CDR3 spans 13 amino acids. Trimming pared 2 bases from V and 1 base from J, leaving 6 bases between. The CDR3 nucleotides are TGTGCCAGCAGTTTAGCGTCATCCTACGAGCAGTACTTC. The encoded protein is CASSLASSYEQYF.

The chain has TRBV27 and TRBJ2-3; TRBD2 matches at 9 bases. This CDR3 contains 14 residues. The germline gives CDR1 MNHEY, CDR2 SMNVEV (reference sequence). The V gene end was trimmed by 8 bases and the J gene end by 2 bases; junction bases not matched to a gene: 5. The CDR3 DNA reads TGTGCCAGCCAAGCGGGGGGCTCCACAGATACGCAGTATTTT. Protein sequence: CASQAGGSTDTQYF.

The chain carries TRBV5-8 and TRBJ1-5, with D perhaps matching TRBD1 (6 bases). CDR3 size: 14 residues. Germline V gene lookup returns CDR1 SGHTS and CDR2 YDEGEE. The V end lost 4 bases, the J end lost 4 bases, and 12 bases lay between the germline ends. The CDR3: CASSPQGLNQPQHF. CDR3 nucleotides: TGTGCCAGCAGCCCACAGGGATTAAATCAGCCCCAGCATTTT. Supplemented by reference TRBV5-8 and TRBJ1-5, the full variable domain reads EAGVTQSPTHLIKTRGQQATLRCSPISGHTSVYWYQQALGLGLQFLLWYDEGEERNRGNFPPRFSGRQFPNYSSELNVNALELEDSALYLCASSPQGLNQPQHFGDGTRLSIL.

J is TRBJ2-3 and V is TRBV6-5; 7 bases map to TRBD1. The CDR3 spans 15 residues. Germline V gene sequence: CDR1 MNHEY, CDR2 SVGAGI. The trim removed 4 bases at V and 6 bases at J, leaving 10 bases unmatched. The CDR3 is CASSWGITGADTQYF. In nucleotides, the CDR3 is TGTGCCAGCAGTTGGGGCATCACAGGGGCCGATACGCAGTATTTT.

V usage is TRBV5-1 and J usage is TRBJ2-1; D possibly corresponds to TRBD1 (5 bases). In germline, CDR1 is SGHRS, CDR2 YFSETQ. The CDR3 length is 15 residues. V dropped 2 bases and J dropped 0 bases, with 9 bases sitting between them. In DNA form, the CDR3 reads TGCGCCAGCAGCTTAGACAGCAGCTCCTACAATGAGCAGTTCTTC. It codes for CASSLDSSSYNEQFF.

V is TRBV4-1 and J is TRBJ1-2, with D tentatively TRBD1 (6 bases). Trimming took 1 base from V and 6 from J, leaving 21 bases between them. Germline values: CDR1 MGHRA, CDR2 YSYEKL. This CDR3 contains 17 residues. The CDR3 sequence is CASSQGQAASRPHGYTF. CDR3 coding DNA: TGCGCCAGCAGCCAAGGACAGGCCGCATCTCGACCTCATGGCTACACCTTC.

The V gene is TRBV6-5, the J gene TRBJ1-2, with D tentatively TRBD1 (6 bases). Trimming removed 2 bases at V and 8 bases at J, with 9 bases between. The CDR3 totals 12 residues. Germline V lookup: CDR1 MNHEY, CDR2 SVGAGI. The CDR3 region is CASSYGQGGYTF. The CDR3 nucleotides read TGTGCCAGCAGTTACGGGCAGGGGGGCTACACCTTC.

The chain combines TRBV6-1 with TRBJ2-3, with a tentative D call TRBD2 (5 bases). V was clipped by 9 bases and J by 2 bases, with 12 bases between them. The length of the CDR3 is 13 residues. Germline CDR1 and CDR2: MNHNS and SASEGT. The chain's CDR3 is CASGSGNTDTQYF. In DNA, the CDR3 is TGTGCCAGTGGGAGCGGAAACACAGATACGCAGTATTTT.

The V gene is TRBV13, the J gene TRBJ1-1, with 7 bases fitting TRBD1. V was clipped by 1 base and J by 4 bases; unmatched bases: 3. This CDR3 contains 14 residues. Per germline, CDR1 PRHDT and CDR2 FYEKMQ (reference sequence). The CDR3 DNA sequence: TGTGCCAGCAGCTTAGAGGGGGCCGTCACTGAAGCTTTCTTT. Protein: CASSLEGAVTEAFF.

The chain is built from TRBV5-4 and TRBJ1-3, with no clear D. Trimming shortened V by 0 bases and J by 4 bases, and 8 bases separated the two germline ends. Germline assignment: CDR1 SGHNT and CDR2 YYREEE (reference sequence). The CDR3 is 14 residues long. CDR3 nucleotides: TGTGCCAGCAGCTTGGCCCGGGGAGGAAACACCATATATTTT. Amino acids: CASSLARGGNTIYF.

This chain connects TRBV19 to TRBJ2-4, with D possibly matching TRBD2 (6 bases). This CDR3 spans 16 amino acids. V gave up 2 bases and J gave up 3 bases, with 14 bases separating them. Germline CDR1 reads LNHDA; CDR2 reads SQIVND (reference sequence). CDR3 protein: CASSISGGLGKNIQYF. CDR3 nucleotides: TGTGCCAGTAGTATATCAGGAGGGTTGGGCAAAAACATTCAGTACTTC.

The V gene is TRBV18, the J gene TRBJ2-7; D is possibly TRBD1 (5 bases). V lost 3 bases and J 3 bases, leaving 12 bases between the germline ends. Germline values: CDR1 KGHSH, CDR2 LQKENI. The CDR3 has 14 amino acids. CDR3 sequence reads: CASSPQDNYYEQYF. CDR3 sequence (DNA): TGTGCCAGCTCACCCCAGGACAATTACTACGAGCAGTACTTC. Complete variable domain (other parts from reference TRBV18 and TRBJ2-7): NAGVMQNPRHLVRRRGQEARLRCSPMKGHSHVYWYRQLPEEGLKFMVYLQKENIIDESGMPKERFSAEFPKEGPSILRIQQVVRGDSAAYFCASSPQDNYYEQYFGPGTRLTVT.

The rearrangement uses TRBV6-1 and TRBJ2-3; perhaps TRBD2 as D (6 bases). V was pared by 6 bases and J by 5 bases, with 15 bases between. Germline CDR1 reads MNHNS; CDR2 reads SASEGT. This CDR3 is 14 amino acids long. For the CDR3, the DNA is TGTGCCAGCAGGGGGGGAGCCCGTGGAGATACGCAGTATTTT. This translates into CASRGGARGDTQYF.

The rearrangement uses TRBV28 and TRBJ2-7, with D unclear. Per germline, CDR1 MDHEN and CDR2 SYDVKM. The CDR3 is 15 residues long. V was cut by 4 bases and J by 2 bases, with 15 bases left in between. Written as DNA, the CDR3 is TGTGCCAGCAGTTCCCTAGTTCTCTTTACCTACGAGCAGTACTTC. Translating it yields CASSSLVLFTYEQYF.

In its sample, this clone was seen a few times. The rearrangement joins TRBV4-2 to TRBJ2-3; D gene uncertain. The CDR3 length is 15 residues. Germline lookup yields CDR1 LGHNA and CDR2 YNFKEQ. The V gene lost 0 bases and the J gene lost 4 bases, with 11 bases spanning the gap. The CDR3, as DNA: TGTGCCAGCAGCCAAGAGAACTACCGTCCAGATACGCAGTATTTT. The encoded protein is CASSQENYRPDTQYF.

V and J are TRBV7-9 and TRBJ2-2, with 7 bases that match TRBD2. CDR3 length: 13 amino acids. With V trimmed by 5 bases and J by 5 bases, 2 bases remained unmatched. The germline gives CDR1 SEHNR, CDR2 FQNEAQ (reference sequence). The CDR3 is CASSRTSTGELFF. CDR3 DNA sequence: TGTGCCAGCAGCCGGACTAGTACCGGGGAGCTGTTTTTT.

CDR3 sequence (DNA): TGTGCCAGCAGGATCGCGGGGACTAGCACAGATACGCAGTATTTT. Encoded protein: CASRIAGTSTDTQYF. The chain employs TRBV7-9 and TRBJ2-3, with D tentatively TRBD2 (6 bases). The germline V and J ends were trimmed by 6 bases and 0 bases, with 13 bases remaining between them. CDR1 is SEHNR, CDR2 FQNEAQ, per germline (reference sequence). The CDR3 is 15 residues long.